This record concerns one T cell receptor (beta chain) sequence. Its antigen is as yet unknown. This record belongs to a study of CD8 T cells in Susac syndrome. Study-wide results and limits: It was in TEMRA cells and active patients that Susac CD8+ clonal expansion peaked. Susac-specific public clones numbered 15 to 20 in total CD8+ repertoires (and 4 or 5 in CD8+ TEMRA repertoires).

Random hexamers were used to reverse transcribe an amount of roughly 0.45 to 1 ug RNA. MiXCR was run by TCRdb on the immunoSEQ multiplex PCR reads, yielding one entry per CDR3 protein. This table holds about 53,000 distinct CDR3 sequences, approximately 95% found once. CDR3 length: 15 residues. V lost 4 bases and J lost 5; bases outside the gene matches: 8. Germline CDR1 and CDR2: SGHNT and YYREEE (reference sequence). The sequencing input was CD8+ T cells from PBMCs. The chain carries TRBV5-4 and TRBJ2-5; 10 nucleotides agree with TRBD1. The clonotype was recovered from a human donor with Susac syndrome. CDR3 amino acids: CASSDRQGASETQYF. CDR3 DNA sequence: TGTGCCAGCAGCGACAGACAGGGGGCGAGCGAGACCCAGTACTTC.